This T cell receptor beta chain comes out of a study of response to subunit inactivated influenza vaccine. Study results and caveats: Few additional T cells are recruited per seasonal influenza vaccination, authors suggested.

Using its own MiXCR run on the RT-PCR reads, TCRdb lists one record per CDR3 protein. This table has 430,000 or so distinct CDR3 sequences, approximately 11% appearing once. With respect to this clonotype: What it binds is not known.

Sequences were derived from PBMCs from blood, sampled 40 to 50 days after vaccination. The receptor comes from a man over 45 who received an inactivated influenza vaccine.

The CDR3: CASSLLGVPGNTIYF. The CDR3 DNA follows: TGTGCCAGCAGTCTCCTAGGGGTGCCCGGAAACACCATATATTTT. This rearrangement joins TRBV12-3 or TRBV12-4 to TRBJ1-3; weak D call: TRBD1 (5 bases). The CDR3 is made up of 15 amino acids. Trimming removed 5 bases at V and 4 bases at J, with 15 bases between.